These 18 T cell receptor beta chains were all obtained from the same sample, sequenced in a study of T cell clonality in common variable immunodeficiency. The data were produced by immunoSEQ multiplex PCR, yet TCRdb's version contains in-frame clones alone and is incomplete. Recorded here are more than 35,000 clones, none singletons. Sequencing was done on a sample of peripheral blood mononuclear cells. The receptor source for this set is a person between 18 and 75 years old in good health.

The table lists this clone with many counts. The CDR3 is cut off 3 residues early in the read; its end comes from the germline J gene. This chain links TRBV19 with TRBJ1-5, with D possibly matching TRBD1 (6 bases). This CDR3 spans 14 amino acids. Trimming shortened V by 6 bases and J by 1 base, and 10 bases separated the two germline ends. The V gene's germline CDR1 is LNHDA and CDR2 SQIVND (reference sequence). The part of the CDR3 DNA that was read is TGTGCCAGTAGCTACAGGGTAAGCAATCAGCCC. Translating gives CASSYRVSNQP. The complete CDR3 sequence is CASSYRVSNQPQHF.

This clone was observed many times. Read sequence stops 3 residues before the CDR3 end, and the germline J gene provides the missing end. The chain carries TRBV20-1 and TRBJ2-7; D not certain. This CDR3 is 15 amino acids long. Looked up from germline, CDR1 is DFQATT and CDR2 is SNEGSKA (reference sequence). The ends were cut back, 0 bases at V and 6 bases at J, with 18 bases in the middle. CDR3 DNA (partial): TGCAGTGCTAGAGACCCCACCTTATCGGTTTCCGAG. Its protein product is CSARDPTLSVSE. The CDR3 in its entirety is CSARDPTLSVSEQYF.

This clone occurred many times. The CDR3 spells CASSQQGANTEAFF. The sequenced CDR3 bases are TGTGCCAGCTCTCAACAGGGGGCAAACACTGAA. The chain employs TRBV18 and TRBJ1-1; 9 bases align to TRBD1. Read coverage stops 3 residues before the CDR3 terminus; the germline J gene supplies the remainder. CDR3 size: 14 residues. The V segment lost 6 bases and the J segment 2 bases; nucleotides outside the gene matches: 4. The V gene's germline CDR1 is KGHSH and CDR2 LQKENI.

This clone was recorded many times. The CDR3 end lies 3 residues beyond the end of the read and is filled in from the germline J gene. The rearrangement uses TRBV30 and TRBJ2-1, with D perhaps TRBD2 (6 bases). CDR3 length equals 16 residues. Germline values: CDR1 GTSNPN, CDR2 SVGIG (reference sequence). The germline V and J ends were trimmed by 5 bases and 3 bases, with 20 bases remaining between them. The sequenced part of the CDR3 DNA is TGTGCCTGGGACTCGTTCGGGGGATCCCACTACAATGAG. This gives the protein CAWDSFGGSHYNE. The full CDR3 sequence reads CAWDSFGGSHYNEQFF.

This clone was seen many times. At one end the junction does not follow the germline gene, possibly because of a read error. The CDR3 extends 3 residues past the end of the read, so its final part is completed from the germline J gene. This chain joins TRBV4-2 and TRBJ1-2; TRBD1 aligns across 7 bases. The CDR3 length is 15 residues. The V gene's germline CDR1 is LGHNA and CDR2 YNFKEQ. The CDR3 DNA, read in part, is TGCGCCAGCAGCCAAGAGCTCGACAGGGCCTATGGC. Residues: CASSQELDRAYG. The CDR3 reads in full as CASSQELDRAYGYTF.

This clone was recorded at least ten times. The CDR3 is cut off 3 residues early in the read; its end comes from the germline J gene. The chain couples TRBV5-6 to TRBJ1-1; 7 bases are a match to TRBD1. The CDR3 has 14 residues. J gave up 2 bases and V 4 bases, and 5 bases lay outside the gene matches. Germline V gene lookup returns CDR1 SGHDT and CDR2 YYEEEE. CDR3 DNA (partial): TGTGCCAGCAGCCTGGGACAGTCAAACACTGAA. Encoded protein: CASSLGQSNTE. The entire CDR3 protein reads CASSLGQSNTEAFF.

On this clone: The CDR3 end falls 3 residues outside the read, so it is completed with the germline J gene. V gene TRBV19 combines with J gene TRBJ1-5; perhaps TRBD1 as D (6 bases). CDR3 length: 13 residues. Trimming cost V 6 bases and J 9 bases, with 15 bases left between them. CDR1 and CDR2 from the germline V gene are LNHDA and SQIVND (reference sequence). CDR3 DNA, as far as it was read: TGTGCCAGTAGACCGACAGGACTGGGGCCC. It yields the protein CASRPTGLGP. The complete CDR3 reads CASRPTGLGPQHF.

This clone appeared many times. The CDR3 end is not reached by the read, which stops 3 residues before it; the germline J gene fills it in. V usage is TRBV18 and J usage is TRBJ2-3; 7 nucleotides agree with TRBD2. Germline V gene lookup returns CDR1 KGHSH and CDR2 LQKENI. With V trimmed by 5 bases and J by 0 bases, 11 bases remained unmatched. This CDR3 is 17 amino acids long. The CDR3: CASSSSPGGRSTDTQYF. The sequenced CDR3 bases are TGTGCCAGCTCATCCTCTCCCGGGGGGAGGAGCACAGATACG.

Many counts were recorded for this clone. CDR3 bases read: TGTGCCAGCAGTTCCCTAGCGGAAGGAGAGACC. Amino acids: CASSSLAEGET. The whole CDR3 reads CASSSLAEGETQYF. V and J are TRBV12-3 or TRBV12-4 and TRBJ2-5; 7 bases are shared with TRBD2. The read finishes 3 residues shy of the CDR3 end, and the germline J gene is used to complete it. After removal of 4 bases from V and 4 bases from J, the junction contained 6 bases not matched to a gene. The CDR3 is 14 amino acids.

This clone was detected many times. The CDR3 is cut off 3 residues early in the read; its end comes from the germline J gene. V is TRBV2 and J is TRBJ1-6, with 7 bases fitting TRBD1. V was clipped by 11 bases and J by 6 bases; unmatched bases: 7. The germline gives CDR1 SNHLY, CDR2 FYNNEI. The CDR3 totals 13 residues. The part of the CDR3 DNA that was read is TGTGCCGCGAGTTACAGGGGTAATTCACCC. This translates into CAASYRGNSP. The complete CDR3 reads CAASYRGNSPLHF.

This clone was observed many times. The read ends 3 residues shy of where the CDR3 ends; the end is completed using the germline J gene. The rearrangement links TRBV20-1 to TRBJ2-3, with a possible D match to TRBD1 (5 bases). Germline CDR1 reads DFQATT; CDR2 reads SNEGSKA (reference sequence). Trimming took off 1 base at V and 4 bases at J, with 24 bases between the two ends. The CDR3 extends over 18 amino acids. The CDR3 loop reads CSARVSMTYDRIADTQYF. The sequenced CDR3 bases are TGCAGTGCTAGAGTCAGCATGACCTACGACAGAATAGCAGATACG.

This clone occurred many times. Sequencing ends 3 residues short of the CDR3 end; the germline J gene provides the rest. This chain uses TRBV29-1 with TRBJ1-2; D is unclear. Germline lookup yields CDR1 SQVTM and CDR2 ANQGSEA. V was clipped by 1 base and J by 4 bases, with 7 bases between them. The CDR3 has 12 amino acids. The DNA read from the CDR3 is TGCAGCGTTGAAGCCAAGCTCTATGGC. Translation: CSVEAKLYG. The entire CDR3 protein reads CSVEAKLYGYTF.

This clone was recorded many times. The CDR3 end falls 3 residues outside the read, so it is completed with the germline J gene. J is TRBJ1-2 and V is TRBV3-1 (or the pseudogene TRBV3-2); 8 bases are shared with TRBD1. This CDR3 has 14 amino acids. Germline CDR1 and CDR2: LGHDT and YNNKEL (reference sequence). V trimming: 0 bases; J trimming: 3 bases; junction bases outside the gene matches: 0. The CDR3 here is CASSQEDRDYGYTF. The sequenced CDR3 bases are TGTGCCAGCAGCCAAGAGGACAGGGACTATGGC.

This clone was seen repeatedly, ten times or more. The CDR3 end is not reached by the read, which stops 3 residues before it; the germline J gene fills it in. The chain couples TRBV2 to TRBJ2-7; D is unclear. Germline V gives CDR1 SNHLY, CDR2 FYNNEI. Trimming shortened V by 6 bases and J by 0 bases, and 21 bases separated the two germline ends. The length of the CDR3 is 17 residues. The covered CDR3 bases are TGTGCCAGCAGATTCCTCCCCCGACAAGAGAGCTCCTACGAG. Translating gives CASRFLPRQESSYE. The CDR3 as a whole reads CASRFLPRQESSYEQYF.

This clone was picked up many times. The missing CDR3 end, 3 residues past where the read stops, is filled in from the germline J gene. The chain couples TRBV5-1 to TRBJ2-5; D uncertain. The CDR3 runs to 14 residues. V was clipped by 4 bases and J by 3 bases, with 13 bases between them. The germline V gene encodes CDR1 SGHRS and CDR2 YFSETQ. CDR3 region: CASSPGGFEETQYF. The sequenced part of the CDR3 DNA is TGCGCCAGCAGCCCGGGTGGATTTGAAGAGACC.

Note on this clone: The DNA ends 3 residues before the CDR3 does, and the rest of the CDR3 is filled in from the germline J gene. The chain employs TRBV30 and TRBJ2-7; 10 bases match TRBD2. After removal of 2 bases from V and 4 bases from J, the junction contained 5 bases not matched to a gene. Germline V gives CDR1 GTSNPN, CDR2 SVGIG (reference sequence). CDR3 length: 14 residues. The CDR3: CAWSQREGPYEQYF. The covered CDR3 bases are TGTGCCTGGAGTCAGCGGGAGGGCCCGTACGAG.

This clone has at least ten counts. The read is 3 residues too short to cover the CDR3 end, so that end is filled in from the germline J gene. This rearrangement joins TRBV2 to TRBJ2-5; 11 nucleotides align to TRBD2. CDR1 and CDR2 (germline): SNHLY, FYNNEI. V lost 0 bases, J lost 4 bases, and 13 bases stayed unmatched. This CDR3 region has 19 residues. The part of the CDR3 DNA that was read is TGTGCCAGCAGTGAAGCGCGGAGGTATAGCGGGGGGGCTTTAGAGACC. Translating it yields CASSEARRYSGGALET. The CDR3 in its entirety is CASSEARRYSGGALETQYF.

This clone was seen repeatedly, ten times or more. One end of the junction varies from germline; a read error may be responsible. The read ends 3 residues shy of where the CDR3 ends; the end is completed using the germline J gene. Other DNA sequences within the sample encode an identical CDR3. V is TRBV6-2 or TRBV6-3 and J is TRBJ2-5; 7 bases map to TRBD2. CDR3 size: 14 residues. Germline lookup yields CDR1 MNHEY and CDR2 SVGEGT. The CDR3 is CASSYTGGQETQYF. CDR3 DNA, as far as it was read: TGTGCCAGTAGTTATACGGGGGGCCAAGAGACC.